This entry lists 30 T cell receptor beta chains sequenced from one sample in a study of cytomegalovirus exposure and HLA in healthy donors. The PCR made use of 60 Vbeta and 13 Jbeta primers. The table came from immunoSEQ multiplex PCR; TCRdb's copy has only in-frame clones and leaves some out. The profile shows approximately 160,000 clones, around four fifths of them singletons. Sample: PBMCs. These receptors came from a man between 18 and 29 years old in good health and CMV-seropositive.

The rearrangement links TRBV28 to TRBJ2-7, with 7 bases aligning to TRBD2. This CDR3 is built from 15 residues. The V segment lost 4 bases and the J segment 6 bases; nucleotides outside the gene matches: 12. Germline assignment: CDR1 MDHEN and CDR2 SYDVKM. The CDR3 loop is CASSSPHGGVGEQYF. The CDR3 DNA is TGTGCCAGCAGTTCCCCGCATGGGGGGGTCGGCGAGCAGTACTTC.

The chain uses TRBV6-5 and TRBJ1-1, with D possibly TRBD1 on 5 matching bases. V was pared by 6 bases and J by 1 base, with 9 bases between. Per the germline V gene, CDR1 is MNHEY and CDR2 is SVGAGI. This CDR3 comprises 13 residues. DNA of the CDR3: TGTGCCAGCAGCTGGGGGGGGAACACTGAAGCTTTCTTT. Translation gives CASSWGGNTEAFF.

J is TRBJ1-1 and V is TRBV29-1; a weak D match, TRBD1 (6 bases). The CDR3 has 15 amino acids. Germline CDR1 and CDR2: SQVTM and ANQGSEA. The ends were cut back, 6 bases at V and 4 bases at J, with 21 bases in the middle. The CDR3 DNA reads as TGCAGCGTACGATTAGGGGGGGATGGCGGCACTGAAGCTTTCTTT. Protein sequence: CSVRLGGDGGTEAFF.

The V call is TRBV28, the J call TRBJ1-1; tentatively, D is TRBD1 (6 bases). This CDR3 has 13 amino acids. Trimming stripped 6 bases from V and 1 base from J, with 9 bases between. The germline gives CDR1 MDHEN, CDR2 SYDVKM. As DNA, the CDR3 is TGTGCCAGCAGGGGGGACACGAACACTGAAGCTTTCTTT. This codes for CASRGDTNTEAFF.

In nucleotides, the CDR3 is TGCGCCAGCAGCCAAGAATGGGGGCCGGACTATGGCTACACCTTC. Its translation: CASSQEWGPDYGYTF. V and J are TRBV4-1 and TRBJ1-2; a possible D gene is TRBD1 (6 bases). V was cut by 0 bases and J by 3 bases, with 11 bases left in between. The CDR3 covers 15 residues. The germline CDR1 and CDR2 sequences are MGHRA and YSYEKL.

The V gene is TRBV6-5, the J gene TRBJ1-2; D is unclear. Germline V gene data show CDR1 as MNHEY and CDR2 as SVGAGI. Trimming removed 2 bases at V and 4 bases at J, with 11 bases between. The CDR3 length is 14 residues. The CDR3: CASSYEATGYGYTF. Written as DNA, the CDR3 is TGTGCCAGCAGTTACGAGGCAACGGGCTATGGCTACACCTTC.

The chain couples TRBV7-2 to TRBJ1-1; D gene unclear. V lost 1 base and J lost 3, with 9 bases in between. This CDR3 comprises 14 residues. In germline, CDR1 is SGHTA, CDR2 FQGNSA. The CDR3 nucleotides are TGTGCCAGCAGCTTAGAGCAGACTTACACTGAAGCTTTCTTT. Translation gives CASSLEQTYTEAFF.

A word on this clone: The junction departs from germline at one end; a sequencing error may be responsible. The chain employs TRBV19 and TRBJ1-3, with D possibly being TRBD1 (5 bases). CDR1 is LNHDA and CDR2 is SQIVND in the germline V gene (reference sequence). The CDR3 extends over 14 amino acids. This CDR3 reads CASSPFPRGSTIYF. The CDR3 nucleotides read TGTGCCAGTAGTCCGTTCCCTAGGGGAAGCACCATATATTTT.

The CDR3 nucleotides are TGTGCCAGCAGCTTAGTGGGACAGGGGGTTATCTACGAGCAGTACTTC. As protein: CASSLVGQGVIYEQYF. The chain joins TRBV7-9 to TRBJ2-7; 11 nucleotides align to TRBD1. The CDR3 has 16 residues. V lost 1 base and J lost 3; bases outside the gene matches: 5. Germline V gene data show CDR1 as SEHNR and CDR2 as FQNEAQ (reference sequence).

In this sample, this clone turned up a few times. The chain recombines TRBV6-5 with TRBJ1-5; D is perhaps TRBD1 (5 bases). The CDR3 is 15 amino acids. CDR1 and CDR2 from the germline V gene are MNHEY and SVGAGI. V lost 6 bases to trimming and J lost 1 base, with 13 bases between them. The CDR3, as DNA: TGTGCCAGCAGGACGACAGCAGGCAGCAATCAGCCCCAGCATTTT. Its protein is CASRTTAGSNQPQHF.

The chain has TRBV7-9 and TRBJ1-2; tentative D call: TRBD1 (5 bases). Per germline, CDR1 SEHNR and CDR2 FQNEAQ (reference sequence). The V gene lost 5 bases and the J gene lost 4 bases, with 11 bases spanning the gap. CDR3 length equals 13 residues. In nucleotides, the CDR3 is TGTGCCAGCAGCCCGTGGACAAGCTATGGCTACACCTTC. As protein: CASSPWTSYGYTF.

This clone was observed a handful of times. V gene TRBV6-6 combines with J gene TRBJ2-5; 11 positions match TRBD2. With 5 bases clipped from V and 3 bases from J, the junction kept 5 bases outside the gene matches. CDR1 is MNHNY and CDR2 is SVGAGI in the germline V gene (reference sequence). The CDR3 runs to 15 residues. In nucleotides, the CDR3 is TGTGCCAGCAGTCTGCCGGGACTAGCGGAAGAGACCCAGTACTTC. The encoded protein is CASSLPGLAEETQYF.

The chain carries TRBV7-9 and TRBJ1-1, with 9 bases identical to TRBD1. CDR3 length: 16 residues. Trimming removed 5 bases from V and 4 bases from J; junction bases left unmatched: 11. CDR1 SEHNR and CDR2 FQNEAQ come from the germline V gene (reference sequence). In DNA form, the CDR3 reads TGTGCCAGCAGCCCTGGCACAGGGGGCCGGGGCACTGAAGCTTTCTTT. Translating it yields CASSPGTGGRGTEAFF.

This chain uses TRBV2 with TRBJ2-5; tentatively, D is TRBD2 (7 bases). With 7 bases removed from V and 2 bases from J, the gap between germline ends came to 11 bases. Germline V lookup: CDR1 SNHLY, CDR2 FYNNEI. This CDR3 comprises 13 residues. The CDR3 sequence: CASIGGRQETQYF. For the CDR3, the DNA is TGTGCCAGCATCGGGGGGCGGCAAGAGACCCAGTACTTC.

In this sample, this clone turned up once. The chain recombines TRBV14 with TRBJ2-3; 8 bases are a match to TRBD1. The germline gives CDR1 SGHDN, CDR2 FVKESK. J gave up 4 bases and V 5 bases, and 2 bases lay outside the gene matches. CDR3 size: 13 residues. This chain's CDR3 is CASSETGADTQYF. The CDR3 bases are TGTGCCAGCAGCGAGACAGGGGCAGATACGCAGTATTTT. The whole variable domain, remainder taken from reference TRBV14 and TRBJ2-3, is EAGVTQFPSHSVIEKGQTVTLRCDPISGHDNLYWYRRVMGKEIKFLLHFVKESKQDESGMPNNRFLAERTGGTYSTLKVQPAELEDSGVYFCASSETGADTQYFGPGTRLTVL.

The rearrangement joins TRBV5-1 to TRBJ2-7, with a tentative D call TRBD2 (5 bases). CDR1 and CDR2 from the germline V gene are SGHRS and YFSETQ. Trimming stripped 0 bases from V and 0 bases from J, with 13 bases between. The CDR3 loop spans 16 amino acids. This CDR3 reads CASSLGTGKSSYEQYF. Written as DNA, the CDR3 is TGCGCCAGCAGCTTGGGGACTGGAAAAAGCTCCTACGAGCAGTACTTC.

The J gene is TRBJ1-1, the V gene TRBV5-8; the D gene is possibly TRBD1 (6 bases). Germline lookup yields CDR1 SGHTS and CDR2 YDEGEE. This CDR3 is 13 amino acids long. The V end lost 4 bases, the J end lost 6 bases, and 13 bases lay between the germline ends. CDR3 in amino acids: CASSHDRPPEAFF. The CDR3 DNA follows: TGTGCCAGCAGCCATGACAGGCCCCCTGAAGCTTTCTTT.

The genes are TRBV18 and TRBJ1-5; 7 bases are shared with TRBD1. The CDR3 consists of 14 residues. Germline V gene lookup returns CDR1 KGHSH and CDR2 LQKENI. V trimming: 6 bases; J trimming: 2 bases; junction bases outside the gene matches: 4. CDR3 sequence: CASSLGQRNQPQHF. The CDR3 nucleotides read TGTGCCAGCTCGCTGGGACAGCGCAATCAGCCCCAGCATTTT.

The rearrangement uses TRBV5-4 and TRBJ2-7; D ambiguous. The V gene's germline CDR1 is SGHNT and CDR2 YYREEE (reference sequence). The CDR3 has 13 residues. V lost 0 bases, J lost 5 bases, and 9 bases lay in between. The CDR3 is CASSLDMPNEQYF. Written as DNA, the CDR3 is TGTGCCAGCAGCTTGGACATGCCCAACGAGCAGTACTTC.

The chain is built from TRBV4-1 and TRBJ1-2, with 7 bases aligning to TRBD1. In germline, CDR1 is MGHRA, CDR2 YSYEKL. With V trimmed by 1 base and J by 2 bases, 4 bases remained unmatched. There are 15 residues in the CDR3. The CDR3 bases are TGCGCCAGCAGCCAAGGGGAGACAGGGAACTATGGCTACACCTTC. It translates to CASSQGETGNYGYTF.

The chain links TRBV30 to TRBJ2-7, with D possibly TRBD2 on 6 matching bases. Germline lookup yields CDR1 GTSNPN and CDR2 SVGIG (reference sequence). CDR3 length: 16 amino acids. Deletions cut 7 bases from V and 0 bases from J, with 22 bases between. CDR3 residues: CASSSHGEALSYEQYF. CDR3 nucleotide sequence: TGTGCCTCTAGTTCGCACGGGGAGGCTCTCTCCTACGAGCAGTACTTC.

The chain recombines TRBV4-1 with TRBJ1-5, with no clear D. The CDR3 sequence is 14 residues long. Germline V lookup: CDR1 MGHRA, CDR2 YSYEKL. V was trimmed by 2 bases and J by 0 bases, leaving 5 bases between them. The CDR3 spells CASSQINSNQPQHF. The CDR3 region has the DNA TGCGCCAGCAGCCAAATTAATAGCAATCAGCCCCAGCATTTT.

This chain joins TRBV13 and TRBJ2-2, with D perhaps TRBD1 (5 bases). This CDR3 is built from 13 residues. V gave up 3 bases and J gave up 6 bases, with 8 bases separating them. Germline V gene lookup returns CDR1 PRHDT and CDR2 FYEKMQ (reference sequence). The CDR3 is CASSLQGSGELFF. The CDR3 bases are TGTGCCAGCAGCTTGCAGGGATCCGGGGAGCTGTTTTTT.

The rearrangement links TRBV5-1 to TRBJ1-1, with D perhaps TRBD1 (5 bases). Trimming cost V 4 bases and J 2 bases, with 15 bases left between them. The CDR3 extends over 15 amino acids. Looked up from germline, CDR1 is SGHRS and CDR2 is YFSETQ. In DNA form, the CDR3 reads TGCGCCAGCAGCCAGAAGACAGTGCCAAACACTGAAGCTTTCTTT. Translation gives CASSQKTVPNTEAFF.

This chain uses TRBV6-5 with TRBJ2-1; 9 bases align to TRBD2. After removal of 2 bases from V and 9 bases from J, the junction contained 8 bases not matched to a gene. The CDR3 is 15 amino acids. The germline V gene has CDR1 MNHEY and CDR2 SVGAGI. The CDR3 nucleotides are TGTGCCAGCAGTTACGGGCTAGCGGGATATGGTGAGCAGTTCTTC. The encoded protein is CASSYGLAGYGEQFF.

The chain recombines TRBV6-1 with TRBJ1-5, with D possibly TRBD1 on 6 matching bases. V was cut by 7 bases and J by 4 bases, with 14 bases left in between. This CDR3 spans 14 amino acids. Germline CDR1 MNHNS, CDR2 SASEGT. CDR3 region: CASTGLDRNQPQHF. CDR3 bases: TGTGCCAGCACCGGCTTGGACAGAAATCAGCCCCAGCATTTT.

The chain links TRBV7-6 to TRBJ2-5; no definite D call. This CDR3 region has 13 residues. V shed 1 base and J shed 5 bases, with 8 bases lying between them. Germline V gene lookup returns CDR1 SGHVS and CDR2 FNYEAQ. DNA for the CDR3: TGTGCCAGCAGCTTAGGTCGGTGGGAGACCCAGTACTTC. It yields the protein CASSLGRWETQYF.

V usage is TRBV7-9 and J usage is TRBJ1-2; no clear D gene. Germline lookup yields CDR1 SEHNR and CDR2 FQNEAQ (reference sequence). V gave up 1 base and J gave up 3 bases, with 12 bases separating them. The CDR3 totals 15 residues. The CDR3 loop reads CASSLVGLMDYGYTF. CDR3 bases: TGTGCCAGCAGCTTAGTTGGCTTGATGGACTATGGCTACACCTTC.

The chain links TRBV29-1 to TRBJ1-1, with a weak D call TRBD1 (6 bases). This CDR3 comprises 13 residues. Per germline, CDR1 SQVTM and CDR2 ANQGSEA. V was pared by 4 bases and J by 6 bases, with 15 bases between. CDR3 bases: TGCAGCGTTGGTACAGGGCTTGGCGCTGAAGCTTTCTTT. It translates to CSVGTGLGAEAFF.

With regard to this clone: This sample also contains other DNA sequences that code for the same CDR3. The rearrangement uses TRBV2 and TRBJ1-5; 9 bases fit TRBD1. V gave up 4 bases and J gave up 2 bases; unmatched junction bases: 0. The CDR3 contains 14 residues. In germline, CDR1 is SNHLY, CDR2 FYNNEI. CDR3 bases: TGTGCCAGCAGTGGGACAGGGGGCAATCAGCCCCAGCATTTT. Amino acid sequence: CASSGTGGNQPQHF.